Following are 19 T cell receptor beta chains from one sample sequenced in a study of human T cells and chemical hapten exposure. Time point in this sample: patch test 1, 2 weeks after DPC sensitization. Treatment given: therapeutic diphenylcyclopropenone sensitization with weekly scalp DPC. MiXCR was run by TCRdb on the RACE reads, yielding one entry per CDR3 protein. This repertoire shows 350,000 or so distinct CDR3 sequences, around 7% found once; its top ten account for approximately 8%. The starting material was whole blood, obtained in connection with sensitization to the hapten diphenylcyclopropenone (DPC). These receptors were taken from a woman aged 18 to 35 with alopecia areata. Some clones in this sample may be carry-over from other donors' samples.

The rearrangement joins TRBV12-3 or TRBV12-4 to TRBJ2-2; D may be TRBD2 (6 bases). Trimming removed 7 bases at V and 5 bases at J, with 17 bases between. The CDR3 extends over 15 amino acids. The CDR3 loop is CASISSGEWTGELFF. CDR3 DNA sequence: TGTGCCAGCATCTCCTCGGGGGAGTGGACCGGGGAGCTGTTTTTT.

At least ten counts were recorded for this clonotype. V gene TRBV4-3 combines with J gene TRBJ2-1; 9 bases align to TRBD2. The length of the CDR3 is 16 residues. Germline V gene lookup returns CDR1 LGHNA and CDR2 YSLEER. Trimming removed 4 bases from V and 2 bases from J; junction bases left unmatched: 6. The CDR3 spells CASSRLSSGAYNEQFF. CDR3 DNA sequence: TGCGCCAGCAGCCGCCTTTCTAGCGGGGCCTACAATGAGCAGTTCTTC.

This clonotype has more than one count but fewer than ten. The chain employs TRBV7-9 and TRBJ2-4, with unresolved D. V was shortened by 2 bases and J by 5 bases, with 16 bases between the two germline ends. CDR1 is SEHNR and CDR2 is FQNEAQ in the germline V gene (reference sequence). The CDR3 totals 16 residues. The CDR3 DNA follows: TGTGCCAGCAGCTTACCTACGTTTTTACAACAAAACATTCAGTACTTC. Protein: CASSLPTFLQQNIQYF.

This clonotype was seen more than once but under ten times. V is TRBV6-5 and J is TRBJ1-1; weak D call: TRBD1 (5 bases). Germline-derived CDR1 and CDR2 are MNHEY and SVGAGI. Trimming pared 7 bases from V and 8 bases from J, leaving 20 bases between. The CDR3 sequence is 14 residues long. Here the CDR3 reads CASNRDGGMREAFF. The CDR3 nucleotides read TGTGCCAGCAATCGCGACGGGGGAATGAGGGAAGCTTTCTTT.

This clonotype appeared many times. CDR3 in amino acids: CASSFPAGPLYNEQFF. For the CDR3, the DNA is TGTGCCAGCAGCTTCCCGGCGGGGCCCCTATACAATGAGCAGTTCTTC. V usage is TRBV7-9 and J usage is TRBJ2-1; D is perhaps TRBD2 (6 bases). Germline V gives CDR1 SEHNR, CDR2 FQNEAQ (reference sequence). This CDR3 comprises 16 residues. Deletions cut 3 bases from V and 4 bases from J, with 16 bases between.

This chain uses TRBV29-1 with TRBJ1-2, with D possibly TRBD1 on 5 matching bases. CDR3 size: 14 residues. The germline V gene encodes CDR1 SQVTM and CDR2 ANQGSEA. Deletions cut 4 bases from V and 6 bases from J, with 18 bases between. The CDR3 coding sequence is TGCAGCGTTGTAGGGGACCCCGGCCTGGATGGCTACACCTTC. Protein product: CSVVGDPGLDGYTF.

This clonotype has just a few counts. The V call is TRBV3-1, the J call TRBJ2-3, with 12 bases fitting TRBD2. Looked up from germline, CDR1 is LGHDT and CDR2 is YNNKEL (reference sequence). The CDR3 has 17 residues. The V and J ends lost 6 bases and 2 bases, in that order; junction bases with no gene match: 9. CDR3 sequence: CASRPTSGGPYTDTQYF. For the CDR3, the DNA is TGTGCCAGCAGACCGACTAGCGGGGGCCCTTACACAGATACGCAGTATTTT.

In this sample, this clonotype turned up many times. J is TRBJ2-4 and V is TRBV7-9, with D possibly called TRBD1 or TRBD2 (5 bases each). V was pared by 4 bases and J by 10 bases, with 20 bases between. The CDR3 length is 15 residues. Germline V gene sequence: CDR1 SEHNR, CDR2 FQNEAQ (reference sequence). CDR3 coding DNA: TGTGCCAGCAGCTCATTCCTAGGGACGAAGACTATTCAGTACTTC. Translation: CASSSFLGTKTIQYF.

Many counts were recorded for this clonotype. This CDR3 is CASSLGGRSSTDTQYF. In nucleotides, the CDR3 is TGTGCCAGCAGCTTAGGGGGACGGTCTAGCACAGATACGCAGTATTTT. The V gene is TRBV11-3, the J gene TRBJ2-3, with D possibly called TRBD1 or TRBD2 (5 bases each). This CDR3 region has 16 residues. Germline assignment: CDR1 SGHNT and CDR2 YENEEA. The V and J ends lost 1 base and 0 bases respectively, with 11 bases between them.

In its sample, this clonotype was seen many times. This chain links TRBV6-2 or TRBV6-3 with TRBJ2-5; 8 bases map to TRBD2. V was clipped by 6 bases and J by 1 base; unmatched bases: 10. There are 16 residues in the CDR3. Germline loops: CDR1 MNHEY, CDR2 SVGEGT. CDR3 residues: CASSSAGGGLQETQYF. CDR3 DNA sequence: TGTGCCAGCAGCTCTGCCGGGGGGGGGCTCCAAGAGACCCAGTACTTC.

This clonotype was seen at least ten times. V is TRBV4-1 and J is TRBJ2-7, with TRBD1 matching over 9 bases. Per germline, CDR1 MGHRA and CDR2 YSYEKL. This CDR3 region has 15 residues. Unmatched junction bases numbered 5, after V lost 0 bases and J lost 5 bases. For the CDR3, the DNA is TGCGCCAGCAGCCAAGATGAGGGACAGGGTCACGAGCAGTACTTC. Its protein is CASSQDEGQGHEQYF.

The rearrangement uses TRBV5-8 and TRBJ2-1; 7 bases line up with TRBD1. CDR1 is SGHTS, CDR2 YDEGEE, per germline. Germline trimming cut 4 bases from V and 9 bases from J; bases unmatched to any gene: 16. The CDR3 runs 16 residues. CDR3 in DNA: TGTGCCAGCAGCCTAACCGAAGACAGGGAGTTGAGTGAGCAGTTCTTC. This gives the protein CASSLTEDRELSEQFF.

This clonotype was seen a handful of times. V and J are TRBV20-1 and TRBJ1-5; D perhaps matches TRBD1 (5 bases). Germline V gene sequence: CDR1 DFQATT, CDR2 SNEGSKA (reference sequence). CDR3 length equals 13 residues. The V gene lost 1 base and the J gene lost 6 bases, with 10 bases spanning the gap. The CDR3: CSARVSGGQPQHF. CDR3 nucleotide sequence: TGCAGTGCTAGAGTAAGTGGGGGTCAGCCCCAGCATTTT.

A few counts support this clonotype. The chain links TRBV25-1 to TRBJ2-5; D may correspond to TRBD1 or TRBD2 (5 bases each). Trimming pared 1 base from V and 8 bases from J, leaving 14 bases between. There are 14 residues in the CDR3. In germline, CDR1 is MGHDK, CDR2 SYGVNS. CDR3 DNA: TGTGCCAGCAGTGAATTGGGGACCGCTGGAACCCAGTACTTC. Translation gives CASSELGTAGTQYF. Full variable domain (rest looked up from reference TRBV25-1 and TRBJ2-5): EADIYQTPRYLVIGTGKKITLECSQTMGHDKMYWYQQDPGMELHLIHYSYGVNSTEKGDLSSESTVSRIRTEHFPLTLESARPSHTSQYLCASSELGTAGTQYFGPGTRLLVL.

This clonotype turned up a few times. This chain links TRBV5-5 with TRBJ1-6; D is uncertain. CDR1 and CDR2 (germline): SGHKS, YYEKEE (reference sequence). V lost 4 bases, J lost 7 bases, and 18 bases lay in between. The CDR3 consists of 16 residues. CDR3 residues: CASSGTRPGRNSPLHF. CDR3 coding DNA: TGTGCCAGCAGCGGAACGAGACCGGGTCGGAATTCACCCCTCCACTTT.

The sample holds many counts of this clonotype. This chain links TRBV7-2 with TRBJ2-6; 7 positions agree with TRBD2. The junction had 3 bases not matched to a gene; V was cut back by 5 bases and J by 2 bases. The CDR3 covers 15 residues. Looked up from germline, CDR1 is SGHTA and CDR2 is FQGNSA. CDR3 bases: TGTGCCAGCAGCCCGAGCGGGGCTGGGGCCAACGTCCTGACTTTC. Its translation is CASSPSGAGANVLTF.

This clonotype turned up a few times. This chain connects TRBV7-2 to TRBJ2-3, with TRBD1 identical over 8 bases. The CDR3 covers 18 residues. In germline, CDR1 is SGHTA, CDR2 FQGNSA. V was clipped by 1 base and J by 7 bases; unmatched bases: 16. CDR3 in amino acids: CASSLDRSGGGIKYTQYF. DNA for the CDR3: TGTGCCAGCAGCTTAGATAGGTCAGGGGGCGGAATCAAGTATACGCAGTATTTT.

V gene TRBV12-3 or TRBV12-4 combines with J gene TRBJ1-2; D unresolved. The germline V and J ends were trimmed by 4 bases and 13 bases, with 13 bases remaining between them. The CDR3 runs to 11 residues. This chain's CDR3 is CASSSGRPITF. The CDR3 nucleotides are TGTGCCAGCAGTTCTGGACGGCCTATCACCTTC.

The chain carries TRBV16 and TRBJ1-5; D gene ambiguous. Germline-derived CDR1 and CDR2 are KGHSY and FQNENV. There are 14 residues in the CDR3. V was pared by 4 bases and J by 5 bases, with 12 bases between. CDR3 nucleotide sequence: TGTGCCAGCAGCCCTACATCTGGGGATCAGCCCCAGCATTTT. Protein: CASSPTSGDQPQHF. Together with reference TRBV16 and TRBJ1-5, the CDR3 gives the full variable domain: GEEVAQTPKHLVRGEGQKAKLYCAPIKGHSYVFWYQQVLKNEFKFLISFQNENVFDETGMPKERFSAKCLPNSPCSLEIQATKLEDSAVYFCASSPTSGDQPQHFGDGTRLSIL.